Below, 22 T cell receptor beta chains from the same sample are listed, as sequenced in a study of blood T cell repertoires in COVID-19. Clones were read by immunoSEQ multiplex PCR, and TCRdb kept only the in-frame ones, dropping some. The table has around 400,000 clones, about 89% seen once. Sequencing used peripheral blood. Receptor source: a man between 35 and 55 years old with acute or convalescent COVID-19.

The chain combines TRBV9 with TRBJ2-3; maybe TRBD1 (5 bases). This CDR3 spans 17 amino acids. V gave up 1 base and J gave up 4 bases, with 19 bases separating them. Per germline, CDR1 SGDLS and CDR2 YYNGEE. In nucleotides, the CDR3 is TGTGCCAGCAGCGTAAGTGGGGCCCAGATCTTGTCAGATACGCAGTATTTT. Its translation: CASSVSGAQILSDTQYF.

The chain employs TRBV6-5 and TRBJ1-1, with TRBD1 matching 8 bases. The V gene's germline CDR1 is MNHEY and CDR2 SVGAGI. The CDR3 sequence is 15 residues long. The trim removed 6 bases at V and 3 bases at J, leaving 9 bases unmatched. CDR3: CASRADREADTEAFF. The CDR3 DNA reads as TGTGCCAGCAGAGCGGACAGGGAGGCGGACACTGAAGCTTTCTTT.

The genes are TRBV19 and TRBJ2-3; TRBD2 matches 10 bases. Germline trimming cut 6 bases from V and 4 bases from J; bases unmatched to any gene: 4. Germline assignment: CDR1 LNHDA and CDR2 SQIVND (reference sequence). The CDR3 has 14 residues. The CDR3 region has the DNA TGTGCCAGTAGCCGACTAGCGGGCGCAGATACGCAGTATTTT. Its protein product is CASSRLAGADTQYF.

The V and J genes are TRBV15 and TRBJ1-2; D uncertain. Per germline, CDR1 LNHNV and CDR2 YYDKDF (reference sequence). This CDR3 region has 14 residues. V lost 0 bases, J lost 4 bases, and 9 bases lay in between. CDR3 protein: CATSRERVAYGYTF. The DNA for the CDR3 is TGTGCCACCAGCAGAGAACGCGTTGCCTATGGCTACACCTTC.

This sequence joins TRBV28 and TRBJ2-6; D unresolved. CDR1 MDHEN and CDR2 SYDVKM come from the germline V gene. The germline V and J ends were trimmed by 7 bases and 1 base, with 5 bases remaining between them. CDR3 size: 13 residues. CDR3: CASTKSGANVLTF. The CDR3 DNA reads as TGTGCCAGCACCAAATCTGGGGCCAACGTCCTGACTTTC. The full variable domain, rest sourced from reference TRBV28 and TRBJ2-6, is DVKVTQSSRYLVKRTGEKVFLECVQDMDHENMFWYRQDPGLGLRLIYFSYDVKMKEKGDIPEGYSVSREKKERFSLILESASTNQTSMYLCASTKSGANVLTFGAGSRLTVL.

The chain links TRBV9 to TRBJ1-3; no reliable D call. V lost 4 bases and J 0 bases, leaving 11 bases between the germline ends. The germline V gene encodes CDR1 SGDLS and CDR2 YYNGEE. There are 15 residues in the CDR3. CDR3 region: CASSSSISSGNTIYF. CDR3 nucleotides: TGTGCCAGCAGCTCTTCCATCAGCTCTGGAAACACCATATATTTT.

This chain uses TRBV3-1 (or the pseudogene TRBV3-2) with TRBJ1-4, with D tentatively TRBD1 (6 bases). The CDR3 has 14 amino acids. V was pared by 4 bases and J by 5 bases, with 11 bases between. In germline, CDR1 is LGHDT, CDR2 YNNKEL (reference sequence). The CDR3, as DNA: TGTGCCAGCAGCCGGACAGACTACAATGAAAAACTGTTTTTT. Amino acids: CASSRTDYNEKLFF.

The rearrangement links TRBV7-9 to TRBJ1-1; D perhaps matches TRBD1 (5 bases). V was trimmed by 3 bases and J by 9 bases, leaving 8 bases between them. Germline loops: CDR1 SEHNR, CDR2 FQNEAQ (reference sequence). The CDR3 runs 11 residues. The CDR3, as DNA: TGTGCCAGCAGCTTTGACAGTAAAGCTTTCTTT. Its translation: CASSFDSKAFF.

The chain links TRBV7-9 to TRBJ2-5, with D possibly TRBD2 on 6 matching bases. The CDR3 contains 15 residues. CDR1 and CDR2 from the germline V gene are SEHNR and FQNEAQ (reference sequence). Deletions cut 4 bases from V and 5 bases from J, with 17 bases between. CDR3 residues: CASSSEREGGETQYF. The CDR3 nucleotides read TGTGCCAGCAGCTCTGAAAGGGAAGGAGGGGAGACCCAGTACTTC.

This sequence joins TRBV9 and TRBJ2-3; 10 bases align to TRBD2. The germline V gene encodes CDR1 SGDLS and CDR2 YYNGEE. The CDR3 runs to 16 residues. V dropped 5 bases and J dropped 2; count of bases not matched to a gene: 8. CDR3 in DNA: TGTGCCAGCAGTCTCTCCGGGACTAGCGCCACAGATACGCAGTATTTT. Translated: CASSLSGTSATDTQYF.

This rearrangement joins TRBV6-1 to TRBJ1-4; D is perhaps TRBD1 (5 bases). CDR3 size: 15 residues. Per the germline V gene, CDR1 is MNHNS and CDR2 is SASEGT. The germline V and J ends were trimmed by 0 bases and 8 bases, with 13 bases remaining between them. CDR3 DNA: TGTGCCAGCAGTGAAGCGGCCAGGGTTGGGGAAAAACTGTTTTTT. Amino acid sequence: CASSEAARVGEKLFF.

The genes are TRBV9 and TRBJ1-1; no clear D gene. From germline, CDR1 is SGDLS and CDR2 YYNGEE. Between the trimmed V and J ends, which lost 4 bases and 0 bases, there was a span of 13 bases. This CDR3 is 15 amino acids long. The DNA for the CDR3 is TGTGCCAGCAGCCAGTCAGCGGGAATGAACACTGAAGCTTTCTTT. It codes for CASSQSAGMNTEAFF.

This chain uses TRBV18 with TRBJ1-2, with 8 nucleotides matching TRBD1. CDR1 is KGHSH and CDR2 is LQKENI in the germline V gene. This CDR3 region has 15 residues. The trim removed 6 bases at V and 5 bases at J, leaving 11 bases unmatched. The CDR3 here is CASSEGQALLYGYTF. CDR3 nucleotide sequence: TGTGCCAGCTCGGAGGGACAGGCCCTTTTGTATGGCTACACCTTC.

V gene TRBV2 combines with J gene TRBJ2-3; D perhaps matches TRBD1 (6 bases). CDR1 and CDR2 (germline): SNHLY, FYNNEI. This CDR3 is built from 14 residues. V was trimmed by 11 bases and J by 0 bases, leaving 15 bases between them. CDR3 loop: CAGKGQTSTDTQYF. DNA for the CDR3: TGTGCCGGTAAAGGACAGACTAGCACAGATACGCAGTATTTT.

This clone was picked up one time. CDR3 protein: CASSPRGYTENTEAFF. In DNA form, the CDR3 reads TGTGCCAGCAGCCCGCGGGGGTACACGGAGAACACTGAAGCTTTCTTT. This chain links TRBV7-2 with TRBJ1-1, with a tentative D call TRBD1 (5 bases). This CDR3 contains 16 residues. The ends were cut back, 5 bases at V and 1 base at J, with 17 bases in the middle. The germline gives CDR1 SGHTA, CDR2 FQGNSA.

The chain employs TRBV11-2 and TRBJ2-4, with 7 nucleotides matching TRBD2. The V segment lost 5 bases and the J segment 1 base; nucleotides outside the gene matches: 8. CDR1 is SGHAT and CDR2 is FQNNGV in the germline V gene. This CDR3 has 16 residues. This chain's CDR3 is CASSRAGTSAKNIQYF. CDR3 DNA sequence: TGTGCCAGCAGCCGAGCGGGAACCTCGGCCAAAAACATTCAGTACTTC.

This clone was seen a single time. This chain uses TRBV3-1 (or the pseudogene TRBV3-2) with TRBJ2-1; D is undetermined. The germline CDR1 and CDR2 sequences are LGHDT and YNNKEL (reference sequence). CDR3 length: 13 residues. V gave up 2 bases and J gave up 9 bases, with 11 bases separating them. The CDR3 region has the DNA TGTGCCAGCAGCCAATTTGGCGGTGGTGAGCAGTTCTTC. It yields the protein CASSQFGGGEQFF.

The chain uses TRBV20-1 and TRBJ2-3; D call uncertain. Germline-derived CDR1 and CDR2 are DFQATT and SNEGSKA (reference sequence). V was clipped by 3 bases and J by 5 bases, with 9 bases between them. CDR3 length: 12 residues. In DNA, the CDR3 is TGCAGTGCTAGTCAGAATGAAGATACGCAGTATTTT. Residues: CSASQNEDTQYF.

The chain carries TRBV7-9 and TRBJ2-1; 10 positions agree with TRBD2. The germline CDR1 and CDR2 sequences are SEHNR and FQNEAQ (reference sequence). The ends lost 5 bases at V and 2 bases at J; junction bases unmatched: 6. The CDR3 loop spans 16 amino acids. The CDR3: CASSRSSGGTYNEQFF. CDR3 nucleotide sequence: TGTGCCAGCAGCAGATCTAGCGGGGGAACCTACAATGAGCAGTTCTTC.

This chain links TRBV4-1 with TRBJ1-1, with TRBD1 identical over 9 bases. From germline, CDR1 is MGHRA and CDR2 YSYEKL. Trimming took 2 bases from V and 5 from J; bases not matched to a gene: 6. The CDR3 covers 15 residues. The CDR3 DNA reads TGCGCCAGCAGCCAATACCGACAGGGGGAAACTGAAGCTTTCTTT. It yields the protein CASSQYRQGETEAFF.

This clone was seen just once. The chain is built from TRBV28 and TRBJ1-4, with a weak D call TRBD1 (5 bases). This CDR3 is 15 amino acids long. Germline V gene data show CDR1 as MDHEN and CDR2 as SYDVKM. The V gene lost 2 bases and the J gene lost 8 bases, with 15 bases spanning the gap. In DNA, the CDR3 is TGTGCCAGCAGTTTACCCCAGGGCGCGCGAGAAAAACTGTTTTTT. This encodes CASSLPQGAREKLFF.

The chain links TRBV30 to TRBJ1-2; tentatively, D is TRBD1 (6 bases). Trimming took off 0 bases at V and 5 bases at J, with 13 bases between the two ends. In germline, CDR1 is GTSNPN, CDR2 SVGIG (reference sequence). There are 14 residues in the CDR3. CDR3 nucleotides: TGTGCCTGGAGTGTATTTGGGGGCGGGTATGGCTACACCTTC. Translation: CAWSVFGGGYGYTF.